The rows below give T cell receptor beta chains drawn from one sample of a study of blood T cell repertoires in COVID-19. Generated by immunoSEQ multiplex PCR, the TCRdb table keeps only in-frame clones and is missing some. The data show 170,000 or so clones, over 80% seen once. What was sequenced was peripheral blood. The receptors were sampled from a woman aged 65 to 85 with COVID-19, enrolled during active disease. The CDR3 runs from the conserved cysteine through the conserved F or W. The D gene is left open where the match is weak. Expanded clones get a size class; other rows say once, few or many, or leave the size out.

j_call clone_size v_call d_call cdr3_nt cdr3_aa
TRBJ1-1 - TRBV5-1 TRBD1 TGCGCCAGCAGCCTAGGACAGGGACGGATGAACACTGAAGCTTTCTTT CASSLGQGRMNTEAFF
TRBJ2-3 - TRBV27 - TGTGCCAGCACCAGACGTTCTGGGCCGTCGGGCACAGATACGCAGTATTTT CASTRRSGPSGTDTQYF
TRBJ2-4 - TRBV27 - TGTGCCAGCAGTCCCAGAAGGCCAGGGCGCCAAAACATTCAGTACTTC CASSPRRPGRQNIQYF
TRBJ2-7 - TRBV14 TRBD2 TGTGCCAGCAGCCAAGGACTAGCGGGCGAGCAGTACTTC CASSQGLAGEQYF
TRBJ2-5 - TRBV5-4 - TGTGCCAGCAGCCCCCCTACGCAAGAGACCCAGTACTTC CASSPPTQETQYF
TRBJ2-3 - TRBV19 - TGTGCCAGTAGTATAGGGTTGGCATACGGCACAGATACGCAGTATTTT CASSIGLAYGTDTQYF
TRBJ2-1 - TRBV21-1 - TGTGCCAGCAGCAAAGCCGTACTAGCATCCTACAATGAGCAGTTCTTC CASSKAVLASYNEQFF
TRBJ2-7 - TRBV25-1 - TGTGCCAGCAGTGATACTAGAACAGTCACCTACGAGCAGTACTTC CASSDTRTVTYEQYF
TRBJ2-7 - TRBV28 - TGTGCCAGCTCGCTTTCCGCGGCAGGGGGGCCCTACGAGCAGTACTTC CASSLSAAGGPYEQYF
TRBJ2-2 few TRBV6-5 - TGTGCCAGCAGACGCAGCGGGGAGCTGTTTTTT CASRRSGELFF
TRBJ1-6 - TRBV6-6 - TGTGCCAGCCGCGCAATGAGTTCACCCCTCCACTTT CASRAMSSPLHF
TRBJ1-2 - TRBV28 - TGTGCCAGCAGTTTAGGAGGTGGCTACACCTTC CASSLGGGYTF
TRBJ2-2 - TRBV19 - TGTGCCAGTACATCAGACTTCAACACCGGGGAGCTGTTTTTT CASTSDFNTGELFF
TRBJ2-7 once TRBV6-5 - TGTGCCAGCAGTTACTCGTATAGGGGTTACGAGCAGTACTTC CASSYSYRGYEQYF
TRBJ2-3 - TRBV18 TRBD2 TGTGCCAGCTCCCTACTAGCGGGGCCTAGCACAGATACGCAGTATTTT CASSLLAGPSTDTQYF
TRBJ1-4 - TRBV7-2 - TGTGCCAGCAGCTTAGGGTCCAGGGGAAATGAAAAACTGTTTTTT CASSLGSRGNEKLFF
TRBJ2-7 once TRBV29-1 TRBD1 TGCAGCGTTGTTGGGACAGGGCGCGACGAGCAGTACTTC CSVVGTGRDEQYF
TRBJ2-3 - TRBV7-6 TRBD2 TGTGCCAGCAGCTTAGCCTTACTAGCGGGAGAACGGACAGATACGCAGTATTTT CASSLALLAGERTDTQYF
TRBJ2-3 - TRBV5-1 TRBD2 TGCGCCAGCAGCTTGGCCGCTAGCGGGAGTTCAGATACGCAGTATTTT CASSLAASGSSDTQYF
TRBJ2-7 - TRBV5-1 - TGCGCCAGCAGCTTCGCCGGGCGAACAAGGGGGTACGAGCAGTACTTC CASSFAGRTRGYEQYF
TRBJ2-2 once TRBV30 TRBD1 TGTGCCTGGGGACAGGGCGCCGGGGAGCTGTTTTTT CAWGQGAGELFF
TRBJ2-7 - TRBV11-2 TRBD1 TGTGCCAGCAGCCAAAGGGCGACAGGGTCTAAGGACGAGCAGTACTTC CASSQRATGSKDEQYF
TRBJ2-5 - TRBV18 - TGTGCCAGCTCACCAGGCTCAAAAGAGACCCAGTACTTC CASSPGSKETQYF
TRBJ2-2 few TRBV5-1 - TGCGCCAGCAGCTTACAGGCTTCCACGAACACCGGGGAGCTGTTTTTT CASSLQASTNTGELFF
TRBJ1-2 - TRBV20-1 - TGCAGTGCTAATTTGGCGGATCGGACCTTC CSANLADRTF
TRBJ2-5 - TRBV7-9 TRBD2 TGTGCCAGCAGCTTAGGCCTAGCGGGAGGGCAAGAGACCCAGTACTTC CASSLGLAGGQETQYF
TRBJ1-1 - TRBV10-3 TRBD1 TGTGCCATCACTGCTGGACAGGGCCAAGAAGCTTTCTTT CAITAGQGQEAFF
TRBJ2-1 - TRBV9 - TGTGCCAGCAGCGTAACAGGCAGGGGTTACAATGAGCAGTTCTTC CASSVTGRGYNEQFF
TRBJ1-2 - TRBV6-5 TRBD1 TGTGCCAGCAGTACCGAGACAGGGGAGGCTGGCTACACCTTC CASSTETGEAGYTF
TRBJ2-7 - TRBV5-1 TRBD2 TGCGCCAGCAGCTCTTACACTAGCGGGACCTACGAGCAGTACTTC CASSSYTSGTYEQYF
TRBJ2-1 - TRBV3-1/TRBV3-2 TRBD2 TGTGCCAGCAGCCCCCAAGCGGGAATCTACAATGAGCAGTTCTTC CASSPQAGIYNEQFF
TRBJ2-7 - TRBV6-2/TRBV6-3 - TGTGCCAGCAGTTACGGACAGTTGGAGCAGTACTTC CASSYGQLEQYF
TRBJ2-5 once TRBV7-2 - TGTGCCAGCAGCGTAAGCTTCGTCACAGGACAAGAGACCCAGTACTTC CASSVSFVTGQETQYF
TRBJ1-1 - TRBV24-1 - TGTGCCACCAGTGACCCCGACAGTGAAGCTTTCTTT CATSDPDSEAFF
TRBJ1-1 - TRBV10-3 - TGTGCCATCAGTGAGTCCAGTTTGACTGAAGCTTTCTTT CAISESSLTEAFF